The TCR beta chain described here comes from a study of Graves' ophthalmopathy and Graves' hyperthyroidism. Study observations and caveats: The blood repertoire also included most expanded thyroid clonotypes above 0.001 frequency.

Amplified material comprised TCR beta CDR3 regions derived from RNA transcripts. First-round RT-PCR with HTBI primers preceded a second-round multiplex PCR. Using its own MiXCR run on the multiplex PCR reads, TCRdb lists one record per CDR3 protein. Found here are approximately 700,000 distinct CDR3 sequences, just over 40% of them singletons; the top ten hold over 2.5%. The CDR3 runs to 11 residues. Germline V lookup: CDR1 SQVTM, CDR2 ANQGSEA. Concerning this clonotype: Its antigen remains unknown.

The chain recombines TRBV29-1 with TRBJ2-2; D call uncertain. The sequencing input was peripheral blood. This receptor was taken from an adult man with Graves' ophthalmopathy. This CDR3 is CSFTNTGELFF. The CDR3 DNA reads as TGCAGTTTCACGAACACCGGGGAGCTGTTTTTT.